This T cell receptor beta chain was captured in a study of CD4+ T cells in melanoma. This table comes from immunoSEQ multiplex PCR, and its TCRdb copy is limited to in-frame clones, with some not included. The table lists 52,000 or so clones, roughly three quarters of them singletons. Trimming pared 2 bases from V and 8 bases from J, leaving 15 bases between. Germline-derived CDR1 and CDR2 are SNHLY and FYNNEI. The CDR3 sequence is 15 residues long. Sequences were obtained from tumor tissue. The chain recombines TRBV2 with TRBJ2-2; D tentatively fits TRBD1 or TRBD2 (5 bases each). The sequence was collected from a human donor with melanoma. CDR3 coding DNA: TGTGCCAGCAGTGAATCGGGGCCCGAACCGGGGGAGCTGTTTTTT. Amino acids: CASSESGPEPGELFF.